Listed below are T cell receptor beta chains from one sample, sequenced in a study of blood T cells in healthy people across ages. TCRdb re-called the 5' RACE reads through MiXCR, storing one row per CDR3 protein. Here the sample spans nearly 800,000 distinct CDR3 sequences, more than 20% being singletons. The same sample was also studied in work on T cells of mothers and their children.

The sequencing input was blood. These receptors were obtained from a boy between 10 and 17 years old in good health. Both conserved end residues are part of each CDR3. D genes are given only for firm matches. Clone sizes are given selectively: once, few, many, or a class where the clone is expanded.

-	TRBV24-1	TRBD2	TRBJ2-3	TGTGCCACCAGTGATCACACTAGCGGGAGTTTATTTACGCAGTATTTT	CATSDHTSGSLFTQYF
few	TRBV28	TRBD2	TRBJ2-7	TGTGCCAGCAGTCCTCAGTTAGCGGGAGTCTACGAGCAGTACTTC	CASSPQLAGVYEQYF
few	TRBV5-6	-	TRBJ1-1	TGTGCCAGCAGCCCCCTGCGGAGGGAAACTGAAGCTTTCTTT	CASSPLRRETEAFF
few	TRBV29-1	-	TRBJ2-1	TGCAGCGTTGAAGAGATCAACTCTCAGTTCTTC	CSVEEINSQFF
few	TRBV2	-	TRBJ1-5	TGTGCCAGCAGTGGTCGGACGCCCTTAGGACATCAGCCCCAGCATTTT	CASSGRTPLGHQPQHF
-	TRBV5-1	-	TRBJ2-6	TGCGCCAGCAGCCCAGAACAGGCCCCTGGGGCCAACGTCCTGACTTTC	CASSPEQAPGANVLTF
few	TRBV4-3	TRBD1	TRBJ2-1	TGCGCCAGCAGCCAGATACAGGGGGTCAATGAGCAGTTCTTC	CASSQIQGVNEQFF
many	TRBV29-1	TRBD2	TRBJ2-1	TGCAGCGTGATTGGCCGGGGGGGCCCGTTGTTCTTC	CSVIGRGGPLFF
few	TRBV12-3/TRBV12-4	-	TRBJ1-3	TGTGCCAGCAGCTTGGGAACGAAGATCCCTGGAAACACCATATATTTT	CASSLGTKIPGNTIYF
-	TRBV29-1	-	TRBJ2-5	TGCAGCGTTGAAGATTCAGTGGTAGTCGGAGAGACCCAGTACTTC	CSVEDSVVVGETQYF
-	TRBV29-1	-	TRBJ2-3	TGCAGCGTAGGTCCGGGGGCGAATACGCAGTATTTT	CSVGPGANTQYF
-	TRBV6-5	-	TRBJ1-4	TGTGCCAGCAGTTTATATCCGGGACTGGAGGGTCGGGCGATTAATGAAAAACTGTTTTTT	CASSLYPGLEGRAINEKLFF
-	TRBV4-3	-	TRBJ1-2	TGCGCCAGCAGCCAAGGCATTGACCCATTACAGGGACGAGGAGGCTACACCTTC	CASSQGIDPLQGRGGYTF
many	TRBV9	TRBD2	TRBJ2-3	TGTGCCAGCAGCGTTGGACTAGCCTTCACAGATACGCAGTATTTT	CASSVGLAFTDTQYF
-	TRBV12-3/TRBV12-4	-	TRBJ2-1	TGTGCCAGCAGTTCCCCCCCCCGGGACCGCTACAATGAGCAGTTCTTC	CASSSPPRDRYNEQFF
few	TRBV29-1	-	TRBJ2-3	TGCAGCGTTGCCCCCGCAGGGGTCACAGATACGCAGTATTTT	CSVAPAGVTDTQYF
-	TRBV7-6	TRBD1	TRBJ2-5	TGTGCCAGCAGAGTAAACCGGGACAGAGAAGAGACCCAGTACTTC	CASRVNRDREETQYF
once	TRBV20-1	-	TRBJ1-4	TGCAGTGCCCTAGAGATGGGCCGGACTAATGAAAAACTGTTTTTT	CSALEMGRTNEKLFF
-	TRBV28	-	TRBJ1-1	TGTGCCAGCAGTTTATTCTACAGTCTACTACAGAACACTGAAGCTTTCTTT	CASSLFYSLLQNTEAFF
few	TRBV6-5	-	TRBJ1-1	TGTGCCAGCAGTTACTCGATTCTCACTGAAGCTTTCTTT	CASSYSILTEAFF
-	TRBV12-3/TRBV12-4	-	TRBJ2-7	TGTGCCAGCAGTTTTGCGGGGCAGTACGAGCAGTACTTC	CASSFAGQYEQYF
-	TRBV20-1	TRBD2	TRBJ2-4	TGCAGTGCCCCCACCGGGAGGGGTGGGAACATTCAGTACTTC	CSAPTGRGGNIQYF
-	TRBV7-2	TRBD1	TRBJ1-5	TGTGCCAGCAGCCCTTTTGGCAGGGGGAGGGATCAGCCCCAGCATTTT	CASSPFGRGRDQPQHF
few	TRBV2	-	TRBJ2-3	TGTGCCGGGTCGATGGCAGATACGCAGTATTTT	CAGSMADTQYF
few	TRBV29-1	TRBD2	TRBJ2-1	TGCAGCGTCGCCGGGACTAGCTCCTACAATGAGCAGTTCTTC	CSVAGTSSYNEQFF
-	TRBV5-1	TRBD1	TRBJ1-2	TGCGCCAGCAGCTTGGCCGACAGGGGCGGCTACACCTTC	CASSLADRGGYTF
-	TRBV29-1	-	TRBJ2-1	TGCAGCGCGGACTCGCATGAGCAGTTCTTC	CSADSHEQFF
-	TRBV15	-	TRBJ2-1	TGTGCCACCAGCAGACTGGGGACTCCCAATGAGCAGTTCTTC	CATSRLGTPNEQFF
-	TRBV3-1	-	TRBJ2-3	TGTGCCAGCAGCCCCCTGACAGGAGCTTTCACAGATACGCAGTATTTT	CASSPLTGAFTDTQYF
-	TRBV12-3/TRBV12-4	TRBD1	TRBJ1-4	TGTGCCAGCAAGGGGGCTACCGCAGCGTCTAATGAAAAACTGTTTTTT	CASKGATAASNEKLFF
once	TRBV21-1	-	TRBJ2-3	TGTGCCAGCAGCAAGCTTGCGGGAGGGTCCGGTGATACGCAGTATTTT	CASSKLAGGSGDTQYF
-	TRBV12-3/TRBV12-4	TRBD1	TRBJ2-1	TGTGCCAGCAGTTTTATACAGGGGATCTACAATGAGCAGTTCTTC	CASSFIQGIYNEQFF
-	TRBV12-3/TRBV12-4	-	TRBJ1-1	TGTGCCAGCTACAGGGAATTGAACACTAAAGCTTTCTTT	CASYRELNTKAFF
-	TRBV27	-	TRBJ2-3	TGTGCCAGCAGTTTGGCCCTCAAGGGCACGCAGTATTTT	CASSLALKGTQYF
-	TRBV9	TRBD2	TRBJ2-3	TGTGCCAGCAGCGGTGGGACTACGACAGATACGCAGTATTTT	CASSGGTTTDTQYF
few	TRBV20-1	-	TRBJ2-5	TGCAGTGCTAGACTGGCAGGGATCCCCCAAGAGACCCAGTACTTC	CSARLAGIPQETQYF
-	TRBV5-1	TRBD1	TRBJ2-7	TGCGCCAGCAGAACCGGGACAGGGCCAACCTACGAGCAGTACTTC	CASRTGTGPTYEQYF
few	TRBV18	-	TRBJ2-3	TGTGCCAGCTCACCCGAAGGCCGCACAGATACGCAGTATTTT	CASSPEGRTDTQYF
many	TRBV20-1	TRBD2	TRBJ2-5	TGCAGTGCTAGATGGGAGCGGGACCGGGAGACCCAGTACTTC	CSARWERDRETQYF
-	TRBV29-1	-	TRBJ2-6	TGCAGCGTTGTATCTCACAGCAAAGTCCTGACTTTC	CSVVSHSKVLTF
-	TRBV6-6	-	TRBJ2-1	TGTGCCAGCAGTTACTCGGGGGATAGGTTCGATGAGCAGTTCTTC	CASSYSGDRFDEQFF